This T cell receptor (beta chain) comes out of a study of spatial heterogeneity in lung cancer. Overall study results and limits: Counts that tracked tumor mutation counts were those of expanded intratumoral alpha and beta TCRs.

Germline values: CDR1 SQVTM, CDR2 ANQGSEA. This CDR3 spans 15 amino acids. V was clipped by 0 bases and J by 0 bases, with 10 bases between them. TCRdb processed the 5' RACE reads anew with MiXCR; each CDR3 protein has one entry. The repertoire holds about 5,700 distinct CDR3 sequences, roughly 15% seen once, with approximately 10% in the top ten. Stated time point: sample taken at primary tumor resection. This clonotype is medium-sized by share. What it recognizes is unknown. The material sequenced was lung tumor tissue, taken at surgery. The receptor was derived from a male donor with early-stage non-small cell lung cancer. The V and J genes are TRBV29-1 and TRBJ2-3; tentative D call: TRBD2 (6 bases). The CDR3 region is CSVEDRELSTDTQYF. The CDR3 coding sequence is TGCAGCGTTGAAGATCGGGAGCTTAGCACAGATACGCAGTATTTT.